The clone carrying this T cell receptor (beta chain) was recorded a few times. Its antigen is unknown. This sample stems from a study of T cells after yellow fever vaccination. The wider study: In the case of low-cell-number fractions, SMART-Seq v4 Ultra Low Input was used for preparation.

Overall study findings and caveats: The CD4 and CD8 compartments had a small share of their clonotypes in common. One caveat is that FACS-sorted repertoires could contain abundant clonotypes contaminating from the bulk population.

TCRdb redid the calling of the 5' RACE reads with MiXCR, one entry per CDR3 protein. There are 100,000 to 150,000 distinct CDR3 sequences in the sample; approximately 9% occur only once, and 40% lies in the top ten. V was cut by 3 bases and J by 6 bases, with 24 bases left in between. This CDR3 region has 18 residues. Looked up from germline, CDR1 is SGHTS and CDR2 is YDEGEE. The source of this sequence is a man younger than 35 who received the YFV17D yellow fever vaccine. The rearrangement uses TRBV5-8 and TRBJ2-2, with D perhaps TRBD2 (5 bases). The source was CD8+ T cells sorted from PBMCs, collected on the day of the yellow fever booster vaccination. In DNA, the CDR3 is TGTGCCAGCAGCTCAACCCTCTACCTAGGGAGACCCTCCGGGGAGCTGTTTTTT. Encoded protein: CASSSTLYLGRPSGELFF.